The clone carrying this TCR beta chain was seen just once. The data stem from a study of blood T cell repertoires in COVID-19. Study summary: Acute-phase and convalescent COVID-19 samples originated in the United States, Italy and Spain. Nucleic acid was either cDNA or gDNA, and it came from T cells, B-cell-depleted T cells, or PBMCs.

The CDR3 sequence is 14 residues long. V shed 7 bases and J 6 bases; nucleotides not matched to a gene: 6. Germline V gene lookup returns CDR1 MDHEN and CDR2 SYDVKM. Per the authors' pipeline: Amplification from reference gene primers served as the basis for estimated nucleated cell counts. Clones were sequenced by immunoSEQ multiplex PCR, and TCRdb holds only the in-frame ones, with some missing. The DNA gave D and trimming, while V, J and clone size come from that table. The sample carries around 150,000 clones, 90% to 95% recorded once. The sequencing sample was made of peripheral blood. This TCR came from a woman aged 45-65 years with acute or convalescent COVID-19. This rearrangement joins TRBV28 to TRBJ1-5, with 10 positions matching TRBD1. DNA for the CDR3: TGTGCCAGCATTCGACAGGGGGCTGGTCAGCCCCAGCATTTT. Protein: CASIRQGAGQPQHF. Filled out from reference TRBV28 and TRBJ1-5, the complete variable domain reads DVKVTQSSRYLVKRTGEKVFLECVQDMDHENMFWYRQDPGLGLRLIYFSYDVKMKEKGDIPEGYSVSREKKERFSLILESASTNQTSMYLCASIRQGAGQPQHFGDGTRLSIL.